These T cell receptor beta chains were read from a single sample in a study of blood T cell repertoires in COVID-19. Method: immunoSEQ multiplex PCR; TCRdb's copy keeps in-frame clones and lacks some. Of 100,000 to 150,000 clones in the sample, about four fifths were seen once. Sequenced material: peripheral blood. These receptors came from a man aged 55 to 70 with acute or convalescent COVID-19. The CDR3 runs from the conserved cysteine through the conserved F or W. Fields, in order: J gene, clone size, V gene, D gene, CDR3 protein, CDR3 DNA. D genes are given only for firm matches. Some rows have no size entry. The others give once, few or many, or a class for an expanded clone.

J gene: TRBJ1-2
clone size: .
V gene: TRBV5-5
D gene: TRBD1
CDR3 protein: CASSLGQGDYGYTF
CDR3 DNA: TGTGCCAGCAGCCTAGGACAGGGGGACTATGGCTACACCTTC

J gene: TRBJ2-3
clone size: .
V gene: TRBV7-3
D gene: TRBD1
CDR3 protein: CASSGGQGGTDTQYF
CDR3 DNA: TGTGCCAGCAGCGGGGGACAGGGGGGCACAGATACGCAGTATTTT

J gene: TRBJ2-7
clone size: .
V gene: TRBV11-3
D gene: TRBD1
CDR3 protein: CASSLGTGREQYF
CDR3 DNA: TGTGCCAGCAGCTTAGGGACAGGGCGCGAGCAGTACTTC

J gene: TRBJ2-1
clone size: once
V gene: TRBV12-5
D gene: TRBD2
CDR3 protein: CASGLDRASGYNEQFF
CDR3 DNA: TGTGCTAGTGGTTTGGACCGGGCTAGCGGATACAATGAGCAGTTCTTC

J gene: TRBJ1-2
clone size: .
V gene: TRBV2
D gene: .
CDR3 protein: CASRLDFYGYTF
CDR3 DNA: TGTGCCAGCAGGCTGGACTTCTATGGCTACACCTTC

J gene: TRBJ2-5
clone size: .
V gene: TRBV5-1
D gene: .
CDR3 protein: CASSLEQGPYQETQYF
CDR3 DNA: TGCGCCAGCAGCTTGGAACAGGGACCGTACCAAGAGACCCAGTACTTC

J gene: TRBJ2-7
clone size: few
V gene: TRBV2
D gene: TRBD2
CDR3 protein: CASRGLATEQYF
CDR3 DNA: TGTGCCAGCAGGGGACTAGCGACAGAGCAGTACTTC

J gene: TRBJ2-7
clone size: few
V gene: TRBV4-1
D gene: TRBD2
CDR3 protein: CASTLLAGGSYEQYF
CDR3 DNA: TGCGCCAGCACCCTACTAGCGGGAGGCTCCTACGAGCAGTACTTC

J gene: TRBJ2-5
clone size: .
V gene: TRBV7-9
D gene: TRBD2
CDR3 protein: CASSLGISGRAETQYF
CDR3 DNA: TGTGCCAGCAGCTTAGGGATTAGCGGGAGGGCAGAGACCCAGTACTTC

J gene: TRBJ2-4
clone size: few
V gene: TRBV28
D gene: .
CDR3 protein: CASRTPKNIQYF
CDR3 DNA: TGTGCCAGCAGAACACCTAAAAACATTCAGTACTTC

J gene: TRBJ1-1
clone size: .
V gene: TRBV27
D gene: TRBD1
CDR3 protein: CASSTLRQGNTEAFF
CDR3 DNA: TGTGCCAGCAGTACATTAAGACAGGGGAACACTGAAGCTTTCTTT

J gene: TRBJ2-7
clone size: once
V gene: TRBV19
D gene: .
CDR3 protein: CASSSRRPSEVEQYF
CDR3 DNA: TGTGCCAGTAGTAGCCGACGGCCCTCTGAGGTGGAGCAGTACTTC

J gene: TRBJ1-1
clone size: .
V gene: TRBV3-1/TRBV3-2
D gene: .
CDR3 protein: CASSQEGSGTEAFF
CDR3 DNA: TGTGCCAGCAGCCAAGAAGGATCAGGAACCGAAGCTTTCTTT

J gene: TRBJ1-1
clone size: .
V gene: TRBV28
D gene: .
CDR3 protein: CASAEMNTEAFF
CDR3 DNA: TGTGCCAGCGCAGAAATGAACACTGAAGCTTTCTTT

J gene: TRBJ1-2
clone size: .
V gene: TRBV4-2
D gene: .
CDR3 protein: CASSQDTRANYGYTF
CDR3 DNA: TGTGCCAGCAGCCAAGACACCAGGGCCAACTATGGCTACACCTTC

J gene: TRBJ1-6
clone size: .
V gene: TRBV19
D gene: .
CDR3 protein: CASSITGEESPLHF
CDR3 DNA: TGTGCCAGTAGTATTACCGGGGAGGAATCACCCCTCCACTTT

J gene: TRBJ1-4
clone size: .
V gene: TRBV2
D gene: .
CDR3 protein: CASSLQGSNEKLFF
CDR3 DNA: TGTGCCAGCAGTCTACAGGGTTCTAATGAAAAACTGTTTTTT

J gene: TRBJ1-1
clone size: .
V gene: TRBV18
D gene: TRBD1
CDR3 protein: CASSPGTGPFF
CDR3 DNA: TGTGCCAGCTCACCCGGGACAGGGCCTTTCTTT

J gene: TRBJ2-2
clone size: .
V gene: TRBV5-1
D gene: .
CDR3 protein: CASSLVRGGTGELFF
CDR3 DNA: TGCGCCAGCAGCTTGGTCCGGGGAGGCACCGGGGAGCTGTTTTTT

J gene: TRBJ1-5
clone size: once
V gene: TRBV28
D gene: .
CDR3 protein: CASSGLTGSNQPQHF
CDR3 DNA: TGTGCCAGCAGTGGACTAACAGGTAGCAATCAGCCCCAGCATTTT

J gene: TRBJ2-6
clone size: .
V gene: TRBV9
D gene: .
CDR3 protein: CASSALGVAGRLTGANVLTF
CDR3 DNA: TGTGCCAGCAGCGCACTAGGAGTGGCAGGCAGACTTACTGGGGCCAACGTCCTGACTTTC

J gene: TRBJ1-2
clone size: .
V gene: TRBV7-8
D gene: .
CDR3 protein: CASSQTNYGYTF
CDR3 DNA: TGTGCCAGCAGTCAGACTAACTATGGCTACACCTTC

J gene: TRBJ2-7
clone size: few
V gene: TRBV7-9
D gene: TRBD1
CDR3 protein: CASTPGYGQGAHEQYF
CDR3 DNA: TGTGCCAGCACTCCGGGATATGGGCAGGGGGCCCACGAGCAGTACTTC

J gene: TRBJ2-7
clone size: .
V gene: TRBV7-9
D gene: .
CDR3 protein: CASSLEVRGAEQYF
CDR3 DNA: TGTGCCAGCAGCTTAGAGGTCAGGGGGGCCGAGCAGTACTTC

J gene: TRBJ2-7
clone size: .
V gene: TRBV28
D gene: TRBD2
CDR3 protein: CASSLLAGEVAQYF
CDR3 DNA: TGTGCCAGCAGTTTGTTAGCGGGAGAAGTCGCACAGTACTTC

J gene: TRBJ2-7
clone size: .
V gene: TRBV2
D gene: .
CDR3 protein: CASTLGHSYEQYF
CDR3 DNA: TGTGCCAGCACCCTTGGGCATTCCTACGAGCAGTACTTC

J gene: TRBJ2-1
clone size: .
V gene: TRBV7-8
D gene: TRBD1
CDR3 protein: CASSLRQGALYNEQFF
CDR3 DNA: TGTGCCAGCAGCCTTCGACAGGGGGCGCTTTACAATGAGCAGTTCTTC

J gene: TRBJ2-5
clone size: .
V gene: TRBV18
D gene: .
CDR3 protein: CASSPISGWTQYF
CDR3 DNA: TGTGCCAGCTCACCTATTAGTGGTTGGACCCAGTACTTC

J gene: TRBJ2-1
clone size: once
V gene: TRBV3-1/TRBV3-2
D gene: TRBD2
CDR3 protein: CASSPWTSGSLKELYNEQFF
CDR3 DNA: TGTGCCAGCAGCCCCTGGACTAGCGGGAGCCTGAAAGAGCTTTACAATGAGCAGTTCTTC

J gene: TRBJ2-7
clone size: .
V gene: TRBV27
D gene: .
CDR3 protein: CASSLDSRGLEQYF
CDR3 DNA: TGTGCCAGCAGCCTGGACAGCCGAGGGCTCGAGCAGTACTTC

J gene: TRBJ1-1
clone size: .
V gene: TRBV5-4
D gene: .
CDR3 protein: CASSLASGNTEAFF
CDR3 DNA: TGTGCCAGCAGCTTGGCTTCAGGGAACACTGAAGCTTTCTTT

J gene: TRBJ2-1
clone size: .
V gene: TRBV5-1
D gene: TRBD2
CDR3 protein: CASSFLAGSSYNEQFF
CDR3 DNA: TGCGCCAGCAGCTTCCTAGCGGGAAGCTCCTACAATGAGCAGTTCTTC

J gene: TRBJ2-7
clone size: .
V gene: TRBV24-1
D gene: .
CDR3 protein: CATSDLKSVGGLPNEQYF
CDR3 DNA: TGTGCCACCAGTGATTTAAAGTCCGTGGGGGGACTGCCCAACGAGCAGTACTTC